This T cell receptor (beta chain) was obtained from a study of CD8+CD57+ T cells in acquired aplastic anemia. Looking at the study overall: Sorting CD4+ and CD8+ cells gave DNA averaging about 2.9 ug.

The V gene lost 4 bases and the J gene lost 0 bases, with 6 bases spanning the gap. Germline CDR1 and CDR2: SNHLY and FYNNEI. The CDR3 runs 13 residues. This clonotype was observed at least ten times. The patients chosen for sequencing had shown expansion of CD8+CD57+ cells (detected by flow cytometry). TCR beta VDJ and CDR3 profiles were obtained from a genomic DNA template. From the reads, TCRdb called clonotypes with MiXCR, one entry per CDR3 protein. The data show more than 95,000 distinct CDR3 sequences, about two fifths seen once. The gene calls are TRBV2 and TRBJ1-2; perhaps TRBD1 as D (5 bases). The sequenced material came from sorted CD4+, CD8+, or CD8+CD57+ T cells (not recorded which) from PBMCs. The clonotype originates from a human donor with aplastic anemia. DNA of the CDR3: TGTGCCAGCAGTGGACAGCCTAACTATGGCTACACCTTC. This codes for CASSGQPNYGYTF.